This is a list of T cell receptor beta chains from one sample in a study of T cells in Graves' hyperthyroidism and ophthalmopathy. One entry per CDR3 protein, called by TCRdb with MiXCR from the multiplex PCR reads. This table has 450,000 to 700,000 distinct CDR3 sequences, 35% to 55% appearing once. Sequenced: peripheral blood or thyroid tissue (not recorded which). Receptors were obtained from an adult woman with Graves' disease, either hyperthyroidism or ophthalmopathy (not recorded which). The CDR3 runs from the conserved cysteine through the conserved F or W. Each record gives: CDR3 DNA, CDR3 protein, CDR3 length, V gene, clone size, D gene, J gene. D genes are given only for firm matches. Not all rows give a size; the values are once, few, many and, for expanded clones, a class.

TGTGCCATCACTCCCGGACTAGCGGCGGGTAATGAGCAGTTCTTC,CAITPGLAAGNEQFF,15,TRBV10-3,few,TRBD2,TRBJ2-1
TGTGCCAGCAGTTACCAGGGATCTGGAAACACCATATATTTT,CASSYQGSGNTIYF,14,TRBV6-5,many,NA,TRBJ1-3
TGTGCCACCAGCAGTCCCGGGACAGTTGAAGCTTTCTTT,CATSSPGTVEAFF,13,TRBV15,NA,TRBD1,TRBJ1-1
TGTGCCAGCGCCTTTGGCGGGGGTGGAAGGGAGCAGTACTTC,CASAFGGGGREQYF,14,TRBV12-3/TRBV12-4,many,TRBD2,TRBJ2-7
TGTGCCAGCCGCAGGGCCTCCTATAATGAGCAGTTCTTC,CASRRASYNEQFF,13,TRBV6-1,NA,NA,TRBJ2-1
TGTACCAGCAGCCATGCCCCCGGGACAGGGTTGCGCAATCAGCCCCAGCATTTT,CTSSHAPGTGLRNQPQHF,18,TRBV7-8,NA,TRBD1,TRBJ1-5
TGTGCCGGGACTAGCGGGTTCTCCTACGAGCAGTACTTC,CAGTSGFSYEQYF,13,TRBV30,few,TRBD2,TRBJ2-7
TGTGCCAGCAGCTTAGTAGACAGTAGATATGCGTATGGCTACACCTTC,CASSLVDSRYAYGYTF,16,TRBV7-2,once,NA,TRBJ1-2
TGCGCCAGCAGCTTGGACCATCGGGCCACTGAAGCTTTCTTT,CASSLDHRATEAFF,14,TRBV5-1,many,NA,TRBJ1-1
TGTGCCAGCAGCCTACGGACAGGTCCATATCCCCAGCATTTT,CASSLRTGPYPQHF,14,TRBV3-1,many,TRBD1,TRBJ1-5
TGTGCCAGTAGTAAACAGGGCCGGCAGTACTTC,CASSKQGRQYF,11,TRBV19,many,NA,TRBJ2-7
TGTGCCAGTAGTACGGGGACAGAAATTGAAAAACTGTTTTTT,CASSTGTEIEKLFF,14,TRBV19,NA,TRBD1,TRBJ1-4
TGCGCCAGCAGCTCGGTACAGGGATCCTACGAGCAGTACTTC,CASSSVQGSYEQYF,14,TRBV5-1,many,NA,TRBJ2-7
TGTGCCAGCAGCCTCCCGGGTAGGCCATTGAACACTGAAGCTTTCTTT,CASSLPGRPLNTEAFF,16,TRBV7-2,many,NA,TRBJ1-1
TGTGTCATCAGAACCGGGACTACAACCGGGGAGCTGTTTTTT,CVIRTGTTTGELFF,14,TRBV10-3,NA,TRBD2,TRBJ2-2
TGTGCCAGCAGTTCCGGGACAGTCTTCCACGAGCAGTACTTC,CASSSGTVFHEQYF,14,TRBV27,many,TRBD1,TRBJ2-7
TGTGCCAGCAGTTACTCAGCGGAGGGAGACGAAAAACTGTTTTTT,CASSYSAEGDEKLFF,15,TRBV6-6,many,NA,TRBJ1-4
TGTGCCACCAGCGCGTTCGGGGGGTCTGGAGGCACCGTATATTTT,CATSAFGGSGGTVYF,15,TRBV15,NA,NA,TRBJ1-3
TGTGCCAGTACGCGACGGAGCGGCACGGTAGACGAGCAGTACTTC,CASTRRSGTVDEQYF,15,TRBV19,NA,NA,TRBJ2-7
TGCAGTGCTAGAGAGGGGTGGGTGGAAGAGACCCAGTACTTC,CSAREGWVEETQYF,14,TRBV20-1,NA,NA,TRBJ2-5
TGTGCCAGCGCCCCTTGGGACAGGGGTAGCGAGCAGTACTTC,CASAPWDRGSEQYF,14,TRBV7-8,many,TRBD1,TRBJ2-7
TGTGCCAGCCGAACAATTTATCCGGAAAAACTGTTTTTT,CASRTIYPEKLFF,13,TRBV7-2,NA,NA,TRBJ1-4
TGTGCCAGCAGCCAAGACAGGGGGCGAAGGGAGCCCTACGAGCAGTACTTC,CASSQDRGRREPYEQYF,17,TRBV7-9,NA,TRBD1,TRBJ2-7
TGTGCCAGCAGGGCCCCGGGACAGTGGTCCGGGGAGCTGTTTTTT,CASRAPGQWSGELFF,15,TRBV11-2,once,TRBD1,TRBJ2-2
TGCAGCGTTGCCCCTACAGGGAACTACGAGCAGTACTTC,CSVAPTGNYEQYF,13,TRBV29-1,NA,NA,TRBJ2-7
TGTGCCACCCACGGTTCGGCTGGCCTCAATCAGCCCCAGCATTTT,CATHGSAGLNQPQHF,15,TRBV15,few,NA,TRBJ1-5
TGTGCCAGCAGCGTAGGAGGGATGAACACCATATATTTT,CASSVGGMNTIYF,13,TRBV9,NA,NA,TRBJ1-3
TGTGCCAGCAGCTTAGCAGGGTTGGTGACCGGGGAGCTGTTTTTT,CASSLAGLVTGELFF,15,TRBV7-9,NA,NA,TRBJ2-2
TGTGCCAGCGTGACAGGGGGCAGGAACACTGAAGCTTTCTTT,CASVTGGRNTEAFF,14,TRBV6-4,NA,TRBD1,TRBJ1-1
TGCGCCAGCCTCTGGAATGAGCAGTTCTTC,CASLWNEQFF,10,TRBV10-1,few,NA,TRBJ2-1
TGCGCCAGCAGCGAGGGCCGTAAACTGTTTTTT,CASSEGRKLFF,11,TRBV5-1,many,NA,TRBJ1-4
TGTGCCAGCAGTGAAGCATTTGGGACCCAGCATTTT,CASSEAFGTQHF,12,TRBV6-1,many,NA,TRBJ1-5
TGTGCCAGCAGCGCATACCGGGAAGGAGAGACCCAGTACTTC,CASSAYREGETQYF,14,TRBV7-2,NA,NA,TRBJ2-5
TGTGCCAGCAGACGAGCGGGAGGGGTCCAGTACTTC,CASRRAGGVQYF,12,TRBV7-3,NA,TRBD2,TRBJ2-5
TGTGCCAGCTCACCACCCGTAACCTACGAGCAGTACTTC,CASSPPVTYEQYF,13,TRBV7-9,NA,NA,TRBJ2-7
TGTGCCAGCAGCTCTGCGGGGGGTATGGCTGAAGCTTTCTTT,CASSSAGGMAEAFF,14,TRBV7-3,NA,NA,TRBJ1-1
TGTGCCAGCAGCTTGCACCGAGGACGCTATGGCTACACCTTC,CASSLHRGRYGYTF,14,TRBV5-6,many,NA,TRBJ1-2
TGTGCCAGCAGGGAGGGGAGGGAGACCCAGTACTTC,CASREGRETQYF,12,TRBV28,many,NA,TRBJ2-5
TGTGCCAGCAGTTACGCCGATACGCAGTATTTT,CASSYADTQYF,11,TRBV6-5,NA,NA,TRBJ2-3
TGTGCCAGCAGTCCCCAGGGGGGAGGCTACACCTTC,CASSPQGGGYTF,12,TRBV7-9,NA,TRBD1,TRBJ1-2
TGTGCCAGCAGTTACTCACTACTGACAGGTGTGAACACTGAAGCTTTCTTT,CASSYSLLTGVNTEAFF,17,TRBV6-5,few,NA,TRBJ1-1
TGTGCCAGCCGCCTGGGCACCGTTGGGACTGAAGCTTTCTTT,CASRLGTVGTEAFF,14,TRBV25-1,NA,NA,TRBJ1-1
TGTGCCAGCAGCGTAGCTAGCGGAAGGGGTACAGATACGCAGTATTTT,CASSVASGRGTDTQYF,16,TRBV9,few,TRBD2,TRBJ2-3
TGTGCCAGCAGCTTAGGAGGGGGCGGGTACTTC,CASSLGGGGYF,11,TRBV7-2,once,TRBD1,TRBJ2-5
TGTGCCACCAGCAGCACCGGGACAGCTCGCGTCCATGGCTACACCTTC,CATSSTGTARVHGYTF,16,TRBV15,NA,TRBD1,TRBJ1-2
TGCGCCAGCAGCCAAGATGGTTCAGGGGCCCTCCACTTT,CASSQDGSGALHF,13,TRBV4-1,many,NA,TRBJ1-6